This T cell receptor beta chain was sequenced in a study of blood T cell repertoires in COVID-19. Study information: Italy, Spain and the United States were the sources of the convalescent and acute COVID-19 samples. T cells, B-cell-depleted T cells, or PBMCs provided the cDNA or gDNA that served as material.

Original processing notes: Reference gene primer amplification gave estimated nucleated cell counts. Here immunoSEQ multiplex PCR was the method, and the copy in TCRdb shows in-frame clones only, minus some. That table is the source of V, J and clone size, and D and trimming were worked out from the DNA. In the table there are roughly 180,000 clones, approximately 82% of which are singletons. The CDR3 contains 14 residues. With V trimmed by 2 bases and J by 7 bases, 4 bases remained unmatched. The germline V gene encodes CDR1 LNHDA and CDR2 SQIVND (reference sequence). The receptor was isolated from an elderly woman with active or convalescent COVID-19. The chain uses TRBV19 and TRBJ2-1, with TRBD1 matching 8 bases. Sequenced material: peripheral blood. CDR3 sequence: CASSIQGAHNEQFF. DNA for the CDR3: TGTGCCAGTAGTATACAGGGGGCGCATAATGAGCAGTTCTTC.